Listed here are 5 T cell receptor beta chains from one sample, sequenced in a study of cytomegalovirus exposure and HLA in healthy donors. PCR involved 60 Vbeta and 13 Jbeta primers. The assay was immunoSEQ multiplex PCR, and TCRdb's table has in-frame clones only and misses some. The table includes about 200,000 clones, more than 65% detected once. The sequenced material came from PBMCs. These receptors came from a woman aged 25 to 39 in good health and CMV-seronegative.

This clone has just one count. V gene TRBV9 combines with J gene TRBJ1-1, with a weak D call TRBD1 (6 bases). The V end lost 2 bases, the J end lost 0 bases, and 20 bases lay between the germline ends. Germline V gene lookup returns CDR1 SGDLS and CDR2 YYNGEE. The length of the CDR3 is 18 residues. The CDR3 nucleotides read TGTGCCAGCAGCGTCCCCGAGGGGGTAGGTAAGGTGAACACTGAAGCTTTCTTT. Its translation is CASSVPEGVGKVNTEAFF.

With regard to this clone: The junction differs from germline at one of its ends, possibly a read error. The genes are TRBV7-9 and TRBJ1-5; perhaps TRBD1 as D (5 bases). The CDR3 is made up of 12 amino acids. Germline values: CDR1 SEHNR, CDR2 FQNEAQ (reference sequence). CDR3 DNA: TGTTCCAGCAGCTTTAGGGGACAGCCCCAGCATTTT. Translating it yields CSSSFRGQPQHF.

This clone turned up a few times. V gene TRBV5-1 combines with J gene TRBJ2-5; 11 bases align to TRBD1. TRBJ2-7 matches the DNA end more closely, so the J call is doubtful. This CDR3 has 14 residues. Germline loops: CDR1 SGHRS, CDR2 YFSETQ. The CDR3 protein is CASSPGTGGYEQYF. The CDR3, as DNA: TGCGCCAGCAGTCCCGGGACAGGGGGTTACGAGCAGTACTTC.

The gene calls are TRBV9 and TRBJ2-1; TRBD1 matches 7 bases. The germline V gene has CDR1 SGDLS and CDR2 YYNGEE. The CDR3 extends over 15 amino acids. J gave up 5 bases and V 2 bases, and 7 bases lay outside the gene matches. CDR3 protein: CASSVTGDRDNEQFF. The CDR3 DNA sequence: TGTGCCAGCAGCGTCACAGGCGACAGGGACAATGAGCAGTTCTTC.

The V call is TRBV7-9, the J call TRBJ2-5, with 9 bases lining up with TRBD2. With 7 bases clipped from V and 1 base from J, the junction kept 7 bases outside the gene matches. There are 15 residues in the CDR3. The germline CDR1 and CDR2 sequences are SEHNR and FQNEAQ (reference sequence). The CDR3 spells CASKEAGGFQETQYF. The CDR3 DNA reads TGTGCCAGCAAGGAAGCGGGAGGTTTCCAAGAGACCCAGTACTTC. Together with reference TRBV7-9 and TRBJ2-5, the CDR3 gives the full variable domain: DTGVSQNPRHKITKRGQNVTFRCDPISEHNRLYWYRQTLGQGPEFLTYFQNEAQLEKSRLLSDRFSAERPKGSFSTLEIQRTEQGDSAMYLCASKEAGGFQETQYFGPGTRLLVL.